Below, 10 T cell receptor beta chains from the same sample are listed, as sequenced in a study of cytomegalovirus exposure and HLA in healthy donors. It was with 60 Vbeta and 13 Jbeta primers that the PCR ran. Repertoires were generated with immunoSEQ multiplex PCR, while TCRdb's copy carries only in-frame clones and drops some. The table records 140,000 to 150,000 clones, roughly 87% of them present only once. Sequenced material: PBMCs. The origin of the receptors is a woman aged 40-49 years in good health and CMV-seronegative.

A remark on this clone: At one boundary the junction diverges from the germline segment, which might be a read error. This chain connects TRBV7-7 to TRBJ2-7, with 12 bases fitting TRBD2. TRBJ2-5 explains the end of the DNA better; the J call may be wrong. The CDR3 consists of 16 residues. Germline assignment: CDR1 SSHAT and CDR2 FNYEAQ (reference sequence). The DNA of the CDR3 is TGTGCTAGCAGCTTGGTACTAGCGGGGGGACAAGAGACCCAGTACTTC. Protein product: CASSLVLAGGQETQYF.

This sequence joins TRBV28 and TRBJ2-3; D remains unclear. Germline CDR1 and CDR2: MDHEN and SYDVKM. This CDR3 spans 14 amino acids. V was clipped by 6 bases and J by 1 base, with 11 bases between them. CDR3 coding DNA: TGTGCCAGCAGGCGAGGCCCTGGCACAGATACGCAGTATTTT. This encodes CASRRGPGTDTQYF.

The J gene is TRBJ1-5, the V gene TRBV9; D gene unclear. Germline loops: CDR1 SGDLS, CDR2 YYNGEE. The V gene lost 3 bases and the J gene lost 4 bases, with 8 bases spanning the gap. The CDR3 is 13 residues long. Written as DNA, the CDR3 is TGTGCCAGCAGCGAGGAGGGTAATCAGCCCCAGCATTTT. This sequence encodes CASSEEGNQPQHF.

The V call is TRBV5-6, the J call TRBJ2-7; 13 bases are shared with TRBD2. Trimming cost V 4 bases and J 6 bases; bases outside gene matches: 7. Germline values: CDR1 SGHDT, CDR2 YYEEEE. The CDR3 is made up of 15 amino acids. DNA for the CDR3: TGTGCCAGCAGCCCCGGACTAGCGGGAGCCATCGAGCAGTACTTC. It codes for CASSPGLAGAIEQYF.

V usage is TRBV19 and J usage is TRBJ1-1, with D possibly matching TRBD1 (6 bases). The V and J ends lost 9 bases and 2 bases respectively, with 10 bases between them. Germline values: CDR1 LNHDA, CDR2 SQIVND (reference sequence). The CDR3 sequence is 12 residues long. CDR3 protein: CASGTTNTEAFF. In DNA, the CDR3 is TGTGCCAGCGGGACAACAAACACTGAAGCTTTCTTT.

J is TRBJ2-2 and V is TRBV27; D unresolved. V shed 7 bases and J shed 1 base, with 13 bases lying between them. Germline lookup yields CDR1 MNHEY and CDR2 SMNVEV (reference sequence). This CDR3 is built from 15 residues. The CDR3 loop reads CASKTLVGNTGELFF. The CDR3 region has the DNA TGTGCCAGCAAAACTCTAGTAGGGAACACCGGGGAGCTGTTTTTT.

This clone showed up just once. The chain couples TRBV27 to TRBJ1-2; no definite D call. CDR3 size: 14 residues. The V gene's germline CDR1 is MNHEY and CDR2 SMNVEV (reference sequence). V dropped 3 bases and J dropped 0 bases, with 8 bases sitting between them. The CDR3 spells CASSFSGANYGYTF. CDR3 sequence (DNA): TGTGCCAGCAGTTTTTCGGGAGCTAACTATGGCTACACCTTC.

Concerning this clone itself: Its ends do not fully match the called genes, so a read error is possible. The rearrangement links TRBV9 to TRBJ2-2; tentatively, D is TRBD2 (5 bases). CDR3 size: 15 residues. CDR1 SGDLS and CDR2 YYNGEE come from the germline V gene. The CDR3 reads CASGVETTNTGELFF. The CDR3 DNA is TGTGCCAGCGGCGTAGAGACTACTAACACCGGGGAGCTGTTTTTT.

DNA for the CDR3: TGTGCCAGCAGCTCGACCTTGAGGGTACCCACAGATACGCAGTATTTT. The encoded protein is CASSSTLRVPTDTQYF. The chain uses TRBV7-9 and TRBJ2-3, with D maybe TRBD2 (5 bases). V lost 4 bases, J lost 2 bases, and 16 bases lay in between. Germline V gene data show CDR1 as SEHNR and CDR2 as FQNEAQ (reference sequence). This CDR3 region has 16 residues. The full variable domain, rest sourced from reference TRBV7-9 and TRBJ2-3, is DTGVSQNPRHKITKRGQNVTFRCDPISEHNRLYWYRQTLGQGPEFLTYFQNEAQLEKSRLLSDRFSAERPKGSFSTLEIQRTEQGDSAMYLCASSSTLRVPTDTQYFGPGTRLTVL.

The CDR3 loop reads CASHWESYEQYF. CDR3 coding DNA: TGTGCCAGTCACTGGGAGTCCTACGAGCAGTACTTC. This chain links TRBV6-1 with TRBJ2-7; D may be TRBD2 (5 bases). Germline V gene sequence: CDR1 MNHNS, CDR2 SASEGT. Trimming pared 9 bases from V and 1 base from J, leaving 10 bases between. This CDR3 has 12 amino acids.